Detailed here is one T cell receptor (beta chain). V lost 5 bases and J lost 5; bases outside the gene matches: 7. The V gene's germline CDR1 is LNHDA and CDR2 SQIVND (reference sequence). This CDR3 has 14 residues. The data were produced by immunoSEQ multiplex PCR, yet TCRdb's version contains in-frame clones alone and is incomplete. The sample contains roughly 260,000 clones, 90% to 95% of which appear only once. This entry belongs to a study of blood T cell repertoires in COVID-19. Source material: PBMCs or T cells enriched from blood (not recorded which). This clonotype was obtained from a woman aged 18-29 years who had recovered from COVID-19. The rearrangement uses TRBV19 and TRBJ2-5, with 8 bases lining up with TRBD1. The CDR3 DNA is TGTGCCAGTAGTCCCCGACAGGGGCGGGAGACCCAGTACTTC. This encodes CASSPRQGRETQYF.